This T cell receptor (beta chain) appears in the sequencing data of a study of Tregs in tolerant kidney transplant recipients. For this clone: Its antigen is still unknown.

Thawed PBMCs were FACS-sorted into unstimulated CD4+CD25+CD127- regulatory T cells, CD4+CD25- non-regulatory cells, CD4 and CD8 cells. Study-level points and caveats: The most relevant donor-specific Treg TCRbeta repertoire apparently came from expansion with activated donor B cells.

Germline V lookup: CDR1 GTSNPN, CDR2 SVGIG (reference sequence). Trimming stripped 2 bases from V and 6 bases from J, with 7 bases between. The CDR3 totals 11 residues. Generated by immunoSEQ multiplex PCR, the TCRdb table keeps only in-frame clones and is missing some. Of around 120,000 clones in the sample, 85% to 95% are singletons; the top ten hold roughly 0.63%. The TCR originated in a human donor in good health. Material for sequencing was CD4+ T cells from blood. This sequence joins TRBV30 and TRBJ1-2; D remains unclear. CDR3 in amino acids: CAWSPGHGYTF. In DNA, the CDR3 is TGTGCCTGGAGTCCTGGTCATGGCTACACCTTC.